These T cell receptor beta chains were read from a single sample in a study of T cell responses to AZD1222 COVID-19 vaccine. Measured with immunoSEQ multiplex PCR; TCRdb has only the in-frame clones, and not every one. Here the sample spans about 140,000 clones, approximately 93% being singletons. Sequenced material: peripheral blood, taken after recovery from COVID-19. All receptors derive from an adult who had recovered from COVID-19. CDR3s include the opening cysteine and the closing phenylalanine or tryptophan. D genes are given only for firm matches. The listing skips clone size in some rows; elsewhere it reads once, few, many or a size class.

>TRBV19|NA|NA|TRBJ1-6
TGTGCCAGTAGACCGGACCGAGGGGGAAGGTCACCCCTCCACTTT
CASRPDRGGRSPLHF
>TRBV5-1|TRBD2|NA|TRBJ2-1
TGCGCCAGCAGCCCCGGACTAGCGGGCCTCAATGAGCAGTTCTTC
CASSPGLAGLNEQFF
>TRBV18|TRBD1|NA|TRBJ2-7
TGTGCCAGCTCACCAAACCCTGGGACAGACGAGCAGTACTTC
CASSPNPGTDEQYF
>TRBV20-1|NA|once|TRBJ1-1
TGCAGTGCTAGGTTTACTGAAGCTTTCTTT
CSARFTEAFF
>TRBV29-1|NA|NA|TRBJ2-7
TGCAGCGTTGGGGCTAGCGCTTACGAGCAGTACTTC
CSVGASAYEQYF
>TRBV27|NA|NA|TRBJ1-5
TGTGCCAGCAGTTTAGTGACCCCCGGGGTAGGAGAAGATCCTAGCAATCAGCCCCAGCATTTT
CASSLVTPGVGEDPSNQPQHF
>TRBV6-6|TRBD1|NA|TRBJ2-1
TGTGCCAGCAGCACAGGGGACCTATACAATGAGCAGTTCTTC
CASSTGDLYNEQFF
>TRBV10-3|TRBD2|NA|TRBJ2-5
TGTGCCATCAGTGATGCGAATAGCGGGTTTCAAGAGACCCAGTACTTC
CAISDANSGFQETQYF
>TRBV18|NA|NA|TRBJ1-2
TGTGCCAGCTCACCCGACCCTAACTATGGCTACACCTTC
CASSPDPNYGYTF
>TRBV19|TRBD1|NA|TRBJ1-2
TGTGCCAGTAGCCCCTTTTTCGGACAGGCGAACTATGGCTACACCTTC
CASSPFFGQANYGYTF
>TRBV6-5|NA|NA|TRBJ1-1
TGTGCCAGCAGTTACTCGAATGGCCCTAACACTGAAGCTTTCTTT
CASSYSNGPNTEAFF
>TRBV4-2|NA|NA|TRBJ1-6
TGTGCCAGCAGCCAGCGGGGGGCCGGGAATTCACCCCTCCACTTT
CASSQRGAGNSPLHF
>TRBV7-3|NA|NA|TRBJ1-1
TGTGCCAGCAGCCCGGCACCAAGGGGGAACACTGAAGCTTTCTTT
CASSPAPRGNTEAFF
>TRBV27|TRBD2|NA|TRBJ2-1
TGTGCCAGCAGCGCGGGGGGTGGCTACAATGAGCAGTTCTTC
CASSAGGGYNEQFF
>TRBV19|NA|NA|TRBJ2-6
TGTGCCAGTAGTTGGACAGTTCTCCAACCGAACTCTGGGGCCAACGTCCTGACTTTC
CASSWTVLQPNSGANVLTF
>TRBV5-1|TRBD2|NA|TRBJ2-1
TGCGCCAGCAGCCCGTTAGCGGGAGCGGGGAATGAGCAGTTCTTC
CASSPLAGAGNEQFF
>TRBV7-9|NA|NA|TRBJ2-7
TGTGCCAGCAGTTCATGGAACAGGGACGAGCAGTACTTC
CASSSWNRDEQYF
>TRBV28|TRBD1|NA|TRBJ2-1
TGTGCCAGCAGCACCCGGGACAGGGGAGAGGGTGCATCGCAGAGTGGGCAGTTCTTC
CASSTRDRGEGASQSGQFF
>TRBV28|TRBD1|NA|TRBJ2-6
TGTGCCAGCAGTTTAGGAAGTTTCGGAATTTGGGACAGGGACGCTGGGGCCAACGTCCTGACTTTC
CASSLGSFGIWDRDAGANVLTF
>TRBV6-5|TRBD1|NA|TRBJ1-2
TGTGCCAGCATCAGGAAACAGGGGGCGATCGGCGGCTACACCTTC
CASIRKQGAIGGYTF
>TRBV7-9|NA|NA|TRBJ1-4
TGTGCCAGCAGCCGGGCCGACAGACAAAATGAAAAACTGTTTTTT
CASSRADRQNEKLFF
>TRBV7-2|TRBD2|NA|TRBJ2-1
TGTGCCAGCAGCCAGTTGGCGGGAGGGCCCAAGAGGGAGCAGTTCTTC
CASSQLAGGPKREQFF